These 24 T cell receptor beta chains were all obtained from the same sample, sequenced in a study of metastatic and nonmetastatic thyroid tumors. All patients reached thyroid surgery having received no treatment beforehand. TCRdb reassembled clones from the PCR reads with MiXCR. The sample has about 92,000 clones, 15% seen once. The sequencing sample was made of blood. Receptors were obtained from a female donor with papillary thyroid cancer or a benign thyroid nodule (not recorded which). Some clones in this sample may be carry-over from other donors' samples.

This clone was recorded many times. The J gene is TRBJ1-2, the V gene TRBV12-3 or TRBV12-4; D unclear. CDR3 length: 14 amino acids. V lost 3 bases, J lost 7 bases, and 15 bases lay in between. DNA of the CDR3: TGTGCCAGCAGTTTTAGTGGACTGGGGTCTGGCTACACCTTC. Its translation: CASSFSGLGSGYTF.

This clone was seen at least ten times. The V call is TRBV5-6, the J call TRBJ2-2; weak D call: TRBD2 (6 bases). This CDR3 is built from 14 residues. Deletions cut 1 base from V and 4 bases from J, with 8 bases between. CDR1 SGHDT and CDR2 YYEEEE come from the germline V gene. The CDR3 DNA follows: TGTGCCAGCAGCTTGCGGGGGAGCACCGGGGAGCTGTTTTTT. It specifies CASSLRGSTGELFF.

This clone appeared many times. The rearrangement uses TRBV27 and TRBJ2-4; 8 positions match TRBD1. This CDR3 spans 14 amino acids. CDR1 MNHEY and CDR2 SMNVEV come from the germline V gene (reference sequence). V gave up 5 bases and J gave up 8 bases; unmatched junction bases: 8. CDR3 sequence: CASSHGQGGDIQYF. In nucleotides, the CDR3 is TGTGCCAGCAGTCACGGACAGGGTGGGGACATTCAGTACTTC.

This clone was seen repeatedly, ten times or more. The CDR3 here is CASSLLSSNQPQHF. The CDR3 nucleotides read TGTGCCAGCAGTCTGCTCAGTAGCAATCAGCCCCAGCATTTT. V is TRBV28 and J is TRBJ1-5; D not resolved. The V gene's germline CDR1 is MDHEN and CDR2 SYDVKM. The V end lost 5 bases, the J end lost 0 bases, and 8 bases lay between the germline ends. CDR3 length: 14 residues.

Concerning this clone itself: Since a much larger clone is just one base distant, this may be a read error. The chain employs TRBV4-1 and TRBJ2-1; D is uncertain. The CDR3 totals 13 residues. Germline V gene lookup returns CDR1 MGHRA and CDR2 YSYEKL. With 0 bases removed from V and 14 bases from J, the gap between germline ends came to 14 bases. CDR3 amino acids: CASSQDPNTEKFF. CDR3 DNA sequence: TGCGCCAGCAGCCAAGATCCAAATACAGAAAAGTTCTTC.

This clone was detected many times. This chain joins TRBV7-9 and TRBJ1-2; unclear D gene. CDR3 length: 11 amino acids. CDR1 and CDR2 from the germline V gene are SEHNR and FQNEAQ (reference sequence). Trimming left V 3 bases short and J 8 bases short, with 7 bases between. The CDR3 region is CASSFQGGYTF. Here the CDR3 DNA reads TGTGCCAGCAGCTTTCAAGGAGGCTACACCTTC. The variable domain in full, with the rest retrieved from reference TRBV7-9 and TRBJ1-2, is DTGVSQNPRHKITKRGQNVTFRCDPISEHNRLYWYRQTLGQGPEFLTYFQNEAQLEKSRLLSDRFSAERPKGSFSTLEIQRTEQGDSAMYLCASSFQGGYTFGSGTRLTVV.

There are a few counts of this clone. The V call is TRBV5-6, the J call TRBJ2-4; D could derive from TRBD1 or TRBD2 (5 bases each). V lost 0 bases and J 3 bases, leaving 16 bases between the germline ends. The CDR3 extends over 17 amino acids. Germline V gives CDR1 SGHDT, CDR2 YYEEEE. The CDR3 nucleotides are TGTGCCAGCAGCTTGGAGACCATCAGGGACCGCAAAAACATTCAGTACTTC. As protein: CASSLETIRDRKNIQYF.

There are many counts of this clone. This CDR3 is CASSPRVGGANTGELFF. CDR3 nucleotides: TGTGCCAGCAGTCCGAGGGTGGGGGGCGCCAACACCGGGGAGCTGTTTTTT. This rearrangement joins TRBV6-1 to TRBJ2-2; D possibly matches TRBD1 or TRBD2 (6 bases each). V gave up 5 bases and J gave up 2 bases, with 18 bases separating them. Per germline, CDR1 MNHNS and CDR2 SASEGT. There are 17 residues in the CDR3.

In its sample, this clone was seen many times. The rearrangement uses TRBV4-2 and TRBJ2-5, with TRBD1 as a possible D gene (5 bases). The CDR3 has 16 residues. CDR1 is LGHNA and CDR2 is YNFKEQ in the germline V gene. V gave up 4 bases and J gave up 2 bases, with 17 bases separating them. The CDR3 reads CASSLGISRAQETQYF. CDR3 nucleotides: TGTGCCAGCAGCCTGGGAATTTCCAGGGCACAAGAGACCCAGTACTTC.

The chain joins TRBV6-1 to TRBJ2-1; D is uncertain. V was cut by 2 bases and J by 0 bases, with 11 bases left in between. The CDR3 is 16 residues long. Germline V CDR1 and CDR2: MNHNS, SASEGT. The CDR3 DNA reads TGTGCCAGCAGTGAATGGGATGCGAGCTCCTACAATGAGCAGTTCTTC. It is translated as CASSEWDASSYNEQFF.

Many counts were recorded for this clone. The rearrangement joins TRBV6-1 to TRBJ2-3; D possibly uses TRBD1 or TRBD2 (5 bases each). Trimming pared 7 bases from V and 2 bases from J, leaving 19 bases between. This CDR3 is built from 16 residues. Germline loops: CDR1 MNHNS, CDR2 SASEGT. The CDR3 loop reads CASTNQGRLITDTQYF. The CDR3 DNA is TGTGCCAGCACCAACCAGGGACGACTAATCACAGATACGCAGTATTTT.

About this clone: A much larger clonotype is one base distant, so this may be a read error. The rearrangement joins TRBV6-2 or TRBV6-3 to TRBJ1-2; 7 nucleotides match TRBD1. Looked up from germline, CDR1 is MNHEY and CDR2 is SVGEGT. This CDR3 is 15 amino acids long. The CDR3 region has the DNA TGTGCCAGCAGTTACTCGATCCCGGGGGTAGGGGGCTACATCTTC. It codes for CASSYSIPGVGGYIF.

This clone has ten or more counts. Other DNA sequences in this specimen translate into the identical CDR3. The chain recombines TRBV6-1 with TRBJ2-5; D is undetermined. V lost 3 bases and J lost 1, with 12 bases in between. Germline loops: CDR1 MNHNS, CDR2 SASEGT. The CDR3 extends over 15 amino acids. The CDR3 protein is CASSDGYHLQETQYF. CDR3 DNA: TGTGCCAGCAGTGATGGCTACCACCTCCAAGAGACCCAGTACTTC.

At least ten counts were recorded for this clone. The chain employs TRBV11-2 and TRBJ2-1; 13 bases match TRBD2. The CDR3 loop spans 14 amino acids. Germline CDR1 reads SGHAT; CDR2 reads FQNNGV. V was clipped by 6 bases and J by 10 bases; unmatched bases: 6. CDR3 DNA sequence: TGTGCCAGCAGACTAGCGGGGGGGCCCGACGAGCAGTTCTTC. Protein product: CASRLAGGPDEQFF.

The table lists this clone with a few counts. A read error may be the cause here, since a much bigger clone is one base away. The rearrangement links TRBV6-1 to TRBJ2-3, with unresolved D. V dropped 10 bases and J dropped 4 bases, with 18 bases sitting between them. There are 14 residues in the CDR3. Looked up from germline, CDR1 is MNHNS and CDR2 is SASEGT. The CDR3 here is CATLDLYHADTQYF. CDR3 DNA sequence: TGTGCCACCCTAGACCTCTATCACGCAGATACGCAGTATTTT.

The sample holds many counts of this clone. This rearrangement joins TRBV11-2 to TRBJ1-3; D ambiguous. This CDR3 has 18 residues. V was trimmed by 5 bases and J by 0 bases, leaving 20 bases between them. Germline V gene data show CDR1 as SGHAT and CDR2 as FQNNGV. The CDR3 spells CASSPRTGWGFSGNTIYF. DNA of the CDR3: TGTGCCAGCAGCCCGCGAACCGGATGGGGATTCTCTGGAAACACCATATATTTT.

This clone came up many times. DNA of the CDR3: TGTGCCAGCAGCTTGGCCGTAGGAGGGGGAGGATTCTCTGGGGCCAACGTCCTGACTTTC. It specifies CASSLAVGGGGFSGANVLTF. The chain is built from TRBV5-4 and TRBJ2-6; the D call may be TRBD1 or TRBD2 (6 bases each). The CDR3 spans 20 residues. V was cut by 0 bases and J by 0 bases, with 19 bases left in between. The V gene's germline CDR1 is SGHNT and CDR2 YYREEE (reference sequence).

Details on this clone: This sample includes further DNA sequences coding for the same CDR3. The V call is TRBV7-2, the J call TRBJ1-1; D remains unclear. The CDR3 loop spans 15 amino acids. The germline V gene has CDR1 SGHTA and CDR2 FQGNSA. Trimming pared 1 base from V and 10 bases from J, leaving 19 bases between. CDR3 sequence: CASSLGVGSHSVAFF. DNA for the CDR3: TGTGCCAGCAGCTTAGGTGTAGGCAGTCACTCAGTAGCTTTCTTT.

This clone was counted many times. The chain joins TRBV19 to TRBJ1-4, with a possible D match to TRBD1 (5 bases). The CDR3 runs 15 residues. CDR1 and CDR2 (germline): LNHDA, SQIVND (reference sequence). V lost 9 bases and J 7 bases, leaving 21 bases between the germline ends. The CDR3 sequence: CASSDTSWGSEKLFF. CDR3 nucleotide sequence: TGTGCCAGCTCCGACACCTCCTGGGGGTCTGAAAAACTGTTTTTT.

This clone was detected many times. The chain couples TRBV2 to TRBJ1-1; 8 bases agree with TRBD1. This CDR3 region has 14 residues. Germline-derived CDR1 and CDR2 are SNHLY and FYNNEI. V was clipped by 10 bases and J by 5 bases; unmatched bases: 12. The CDR3, as DNA: TGTGCCACCACCTATACAGGGGGAATGACTGAAGCTTTCTTT. This sequence encodes CATTYTGGMTEAFF.

This clone was seen only a few times. The gene calls are TRBV19 and TRBJ1-1, with a tentative D call TRBD1 (5 bases). The V gene lost 5 bases and the J gene lost 9 bases, with 16 bases spanning the gap. This CDR3 region has 13 residues. The V gene's germline CDR1 is LNHDA and CDR2 SQIVND (reference sequence). The CDR3 is CASSEGTAAQAFF. The CDR3 region has the DNA TGTGCCAGTAGTGAGGGGACTGCTGCCCAAGCTTTCTTT.

This clone was counted ten times or more. The V call is TRBV12-3 or TRBV12-4, the J call TRBJ1-1, with D perhaps TRBD1 (5 bases). This CDR3 has 13 residues. Trimming stripped 6 bases from V and 7 bases from J, with 15 bases between. CDR3 loop: CASSFYGTDEAFF. CDR3 DNA sequence: TGTGCCAGCAGCTTCTACGGGACGGATGAAGCTTTCTTT.

There are many counts of this clone. The chain recombines TRBV30 with TRBJ1-1, with unresolved D. Germline CDR1 is GTSNPN and CDR2 is SVGIG (reference sequence). V was shortened by 3 bases and J by 8 bases, with 10 bases between the two germline ends. The CDR3 sequence is 11 residues long. The CDR3 DNA follows: TGTGCCTGGAGCCCCGGCCTAGAAGCTTTCTTT. This translates into CAWSPGLEAFF. Based on the CDR3 plus reference TRBV30 and TRBJ1-1, the full variable domain is SQTIHQWPATLVQPVGSPLSLECTVEGTSNPNLYWYRQAAGRGLQLLFYSVGIGQISSEVPQNLSASRPQDRQFILSSKKLLLSDSGFYLCAWSPGLEAFFGQGTRLTVV.

By share, this clone counts as medium-sized. The chain carries TRBV2 and TRBJ2-7; TRBD2 matches 9 bases. V shed 3 bases, J shed 2 bases, and the junction held 5 bases outside the gene matches. The CDR3 extends over 15 amino acids. Germline CDR1 SNHLY, CDR2 FYNNEI. The CDR3 loop is CASSEELAGTYEQYF. The DNA of the CDR3 is TGTGCCAGCAGTGAGGAGCTAGCGGGGACCTACGAGCAGTACTTC.